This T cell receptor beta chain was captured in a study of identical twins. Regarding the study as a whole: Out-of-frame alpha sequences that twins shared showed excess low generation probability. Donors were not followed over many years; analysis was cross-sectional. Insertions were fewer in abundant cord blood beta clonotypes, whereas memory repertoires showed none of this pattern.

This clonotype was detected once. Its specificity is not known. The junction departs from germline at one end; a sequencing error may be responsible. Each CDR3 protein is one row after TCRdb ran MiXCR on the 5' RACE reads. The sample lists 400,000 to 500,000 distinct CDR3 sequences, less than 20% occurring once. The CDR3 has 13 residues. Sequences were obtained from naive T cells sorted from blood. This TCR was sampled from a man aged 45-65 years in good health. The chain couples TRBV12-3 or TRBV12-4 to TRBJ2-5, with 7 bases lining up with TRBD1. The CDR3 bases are TGTGCCAGCACCGGGGACAGCCAAGAGACCCAGCACTTC. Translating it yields CASTGDSQETQHF.